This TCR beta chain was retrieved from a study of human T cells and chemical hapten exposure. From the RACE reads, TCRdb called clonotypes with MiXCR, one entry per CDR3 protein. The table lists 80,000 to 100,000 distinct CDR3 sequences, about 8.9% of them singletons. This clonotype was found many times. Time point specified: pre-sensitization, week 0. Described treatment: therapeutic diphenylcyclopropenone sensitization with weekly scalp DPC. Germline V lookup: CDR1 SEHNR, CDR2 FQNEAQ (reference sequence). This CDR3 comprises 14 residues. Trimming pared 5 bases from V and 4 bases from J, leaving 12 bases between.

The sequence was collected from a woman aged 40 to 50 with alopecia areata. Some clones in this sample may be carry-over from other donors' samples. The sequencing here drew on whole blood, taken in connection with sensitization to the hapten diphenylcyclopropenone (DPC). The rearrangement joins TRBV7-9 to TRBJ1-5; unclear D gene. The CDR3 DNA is TGTGCCAGCAGCCCCCTGGTGGGGAATCAGCCCCAGCATTTT. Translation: CASSPLVGNQPQHF.